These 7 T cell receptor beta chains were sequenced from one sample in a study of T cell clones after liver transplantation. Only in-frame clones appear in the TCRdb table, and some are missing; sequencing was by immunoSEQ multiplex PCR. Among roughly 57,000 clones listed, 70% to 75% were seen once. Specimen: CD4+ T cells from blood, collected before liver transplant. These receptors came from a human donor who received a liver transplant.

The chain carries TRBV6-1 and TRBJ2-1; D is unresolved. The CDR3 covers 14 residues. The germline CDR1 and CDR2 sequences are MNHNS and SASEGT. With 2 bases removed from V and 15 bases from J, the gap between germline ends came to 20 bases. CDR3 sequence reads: CASSESGSPNDRFF. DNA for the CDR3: TGTGCCAGCAGTGAATCGGGTAGCCCAAACGATCGGTTCTTC.

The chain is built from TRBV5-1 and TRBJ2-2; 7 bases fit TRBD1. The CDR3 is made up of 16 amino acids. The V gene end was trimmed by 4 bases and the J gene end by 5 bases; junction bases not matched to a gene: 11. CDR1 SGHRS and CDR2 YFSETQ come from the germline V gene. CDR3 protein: CASSHLGGEATGELFF. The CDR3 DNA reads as TGCGCCAGCAGCCACCTAGGGGGCGAAGCAACCGGGGAGCTGTTTTTT.

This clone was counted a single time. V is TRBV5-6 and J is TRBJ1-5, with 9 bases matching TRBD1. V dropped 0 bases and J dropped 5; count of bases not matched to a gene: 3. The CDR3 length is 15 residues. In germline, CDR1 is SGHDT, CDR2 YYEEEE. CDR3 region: CASSLGDRAHQPQHF. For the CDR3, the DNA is TGTGCCAGCAGCTTGGGGGACAGGGCGCATCAGCCCCAGCATTTT.

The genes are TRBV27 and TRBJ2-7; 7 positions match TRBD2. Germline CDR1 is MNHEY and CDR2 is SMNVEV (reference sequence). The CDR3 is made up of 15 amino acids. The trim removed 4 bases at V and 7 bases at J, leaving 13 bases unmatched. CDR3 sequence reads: CASSSASGRVREQYF. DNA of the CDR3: TGTGCCAGCAGTTCCGCTAGCGGCCGAGTGAGGGAGCAGTACTTC.

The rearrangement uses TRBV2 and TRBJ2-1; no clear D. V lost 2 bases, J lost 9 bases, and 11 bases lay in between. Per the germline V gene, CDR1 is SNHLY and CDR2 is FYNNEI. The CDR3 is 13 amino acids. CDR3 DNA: TGTGCCAGCAGTGAATTGCTAGTTCGTGAGCAGTTCTTC. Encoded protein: CASSELLVREQFF.

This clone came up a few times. DNA for the CDR3: TGTGCCAGCAGTTGGACAGGGGGCAAGGGCTACACCTTC. Encoded protein: CASSWTGGKGYTF. This sequence joins TRBV28 and TRBJ1-2; 11 bases fit TRBD1. The trim removed 4 bases at V and 8 bases at J, leaving 3 bases unmatched. The CDR3 loop spans 13 amino acids. From germline, CDR1 is MDHEN and CDR2 SYDVKM.

The CDR3 is CSVDRGYGYTF. The CDR3 DNA reads TGCAGCGTGGACAGGGGATATGGCTACACCTTC. This chain links TRBV29-1 with TRBJ1-2, with TRBD1 matching over 9 bases. CDR3 length: 11 amino acids. The J segment lost 5 bases and the V segment lost 6 bases, leaving 1 base of the junction unmatched. Per germline, CDR1 SQVTM and CDR2 ANQGSEA. Complete variable domain (other parts from reference TRBV29-1 and TRBJ1-2): SAVISQKPSRDICQRGTSLTIQCQVDSQVTMMFWYRQQPGQSLTLIATANQGSEATYESGFVIDKFPISRPNLTFSTLTVSNMSPEDSSIYLCSVDRGYGYTFGSGTRLTVV.